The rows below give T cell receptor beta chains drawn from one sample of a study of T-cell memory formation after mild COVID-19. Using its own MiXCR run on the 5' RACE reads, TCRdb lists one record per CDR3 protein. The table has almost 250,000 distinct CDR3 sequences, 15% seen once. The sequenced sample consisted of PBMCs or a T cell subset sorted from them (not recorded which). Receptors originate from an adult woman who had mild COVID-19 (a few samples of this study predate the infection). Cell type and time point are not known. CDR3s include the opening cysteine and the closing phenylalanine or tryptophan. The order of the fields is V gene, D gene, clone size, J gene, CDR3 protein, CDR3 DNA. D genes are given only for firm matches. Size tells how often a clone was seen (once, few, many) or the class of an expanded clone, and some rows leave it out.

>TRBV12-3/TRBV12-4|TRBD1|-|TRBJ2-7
CASRTGTGKFEQYF
TGTGCCAGCAGAACCGGGACAGGGAAGTTCGAGCAGTACTTC
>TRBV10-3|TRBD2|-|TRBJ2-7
CAISERSGGGYEQYF
TGTGCCATCAGTGAAAGGTCGGGGGGAGGGTACGAGCAGTACTTC
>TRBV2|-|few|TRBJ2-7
CAHRRHDRKVSTTYEQYF
TGTGCCCATAGACGACACGACAGGAAAGTTTCGACCACCTACGAGCAGTACTTC
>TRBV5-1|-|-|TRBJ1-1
CASSLTGTKNTEAFF
TGCGCCAGCAGCTTGACCGGGACAAAGAACACTGAAGCTTTCTTT
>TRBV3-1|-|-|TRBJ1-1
CASSRFQNTEAFF
TGTGCCAGCAGCCGTTTCCAGAACACTGAAGCTTTCTTT
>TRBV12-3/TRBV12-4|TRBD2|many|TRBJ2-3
CASSPGGSTDTQYF
TGTGCCAGCAGCCCCGGGGGGAGCACAGATACGCAGTATTTT
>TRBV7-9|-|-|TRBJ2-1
CASSLPSAGNEQFF
TGTGCCAGCAGCTTACCGTCTGCCGGCAATGAGCAGTTCTTC
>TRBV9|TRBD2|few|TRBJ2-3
CASSPRGAGGPDTQYF
TGTGCCAGCAGCCCCCGGGGAGCGGGAGGACCAGATACGCAGTATTTT
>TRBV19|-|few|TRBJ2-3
CASSTWIGTDTQYF
TGTGCCAGTAGTACCTGGATCGGCACAGATACGCAGTATTTT
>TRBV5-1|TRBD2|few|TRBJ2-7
CASSLTSGTEITYEQYF
TGCGCCAGCAGCTTGACTAGCGGGACAGAGATAACCTACGAGCAGTACTTC
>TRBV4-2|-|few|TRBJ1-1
CASSQSGAGREAFF
TGTGCCAGCAGCCAATCCGGGGCGGGACGAGAAGCTTTCTTT
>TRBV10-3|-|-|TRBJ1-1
CAISESGVLEAFF
TGTGCCATCAGTGAGTCGGGGGTCCTCGAAGCTTTCTTT
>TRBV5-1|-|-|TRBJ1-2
CASGTPRNYGYTF
TGCGCCAGCGGGACCCCGAGGAACTATGGCTACACCTTC
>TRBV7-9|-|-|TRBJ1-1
CASTIPLYGETYTAFF
TGTGCCAGCACCATTCCACTATATGGGGAAACGTACACGGCTTTCTTT
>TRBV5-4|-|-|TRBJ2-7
CASSTRSPEGEQYF
TGTGCCAGCAGCACCAGGTCTCCGGAAGGGGAGCAGTACTTC
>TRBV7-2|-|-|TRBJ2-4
CASSLVNQDIQYF
TGTGCCAGCAGCTTAGTTAACCAGGACATTCAGTACTTC
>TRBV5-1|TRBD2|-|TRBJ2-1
CASSLSSGVPNEQFF
TGCGCCAGCAGCTTGAGTAGCGGGGTCCCCAATGAGCAGTTCTTC
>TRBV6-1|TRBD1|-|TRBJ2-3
CASSEFDRGADTQYF
TGTGCCAGCAGTGAATTTGACAGGGGCGCAGATACGCAGTATTTT
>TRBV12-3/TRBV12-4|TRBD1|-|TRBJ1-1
CASSLAPPGQSSEAFF
TGTGCCAGCAGTTTAGCGCCCCCGGGACAGTCCTCTGAAGCTTTCTTT
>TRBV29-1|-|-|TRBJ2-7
CSARQAGRYEQYF
TGCAGCGCCAGACAGGCGGGAAGGTACGAGCAGTACTTC
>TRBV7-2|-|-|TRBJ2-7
CASSLVMATEQYF
TGTGCCAGCAGCTTAGTTATGGCTACCGAGCAGTACTTC
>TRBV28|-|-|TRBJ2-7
CASSLRRYEQYF
TGTGCCAGCAGTTTACGGAGGTACGAGCAGTACTTC
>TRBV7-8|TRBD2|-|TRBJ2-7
CASSSTSGGEQYF
TGTGCCAGCAGCTCTACTAGCGGGGGTGAGCAGTACTTC
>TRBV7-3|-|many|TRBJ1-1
CASSPRAGTNTEAFF
TGTGCCAGCAGCCCCCGGGCGGGGACGAACACTGAAGCTTTCTTT
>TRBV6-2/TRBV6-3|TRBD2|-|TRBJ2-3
CASSYRLALSTDTQYF
TGTGCCAGCAGTTACCGACTAGCACTCAGCACAGATACGCAGTATTTT
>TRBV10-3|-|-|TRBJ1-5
CAISGGTNSQPQHF
TGTGCCATCAGTGGCGGGACAAACTCCCAGCCCCAGCATTTT
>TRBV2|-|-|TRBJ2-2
CASKASFTGELFF
TGTGCCAGCAAGGCCAGCTTCACCGGGGAGCTGTTTTTT
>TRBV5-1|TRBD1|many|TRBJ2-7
CASIPGPGGNSYEQYF
TGCGCCAGCATCCCGGGTCCAGGGGGAAACTCCTACGAGCAGTACTTC
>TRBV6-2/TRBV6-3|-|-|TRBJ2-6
CASSAGGGANVLTF
TGTGCCAGCAGCGCCGGCGGTGGGGCCAACGTCCTGACTTTC
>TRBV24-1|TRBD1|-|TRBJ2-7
CATSETGTGAYEQYF
TGTGCCACCAGCGAGACCGGGACAGGGGCCTACGAGCAGTACTTC
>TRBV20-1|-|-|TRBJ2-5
CSATGEGFKKTQYF
TGCAGTGCCACCGGTGAGGGGTTTAAAAAGACCCAGTACTTC
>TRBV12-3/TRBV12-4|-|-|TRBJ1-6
CASSRDRFPDQNSPLHF
TGTGCCAGCAGTCGAGACAGGTTCCCCGACCAGAATTCACCCCTCCACTTT
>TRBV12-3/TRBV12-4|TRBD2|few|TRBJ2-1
CASRPLAGGDNEQFF
TGTGCCAGCAGACCACTAGCGGGAGGGGACAATGAGCAGTTCTTC
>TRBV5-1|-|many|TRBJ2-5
CASSLEGPGWETQYF
TGCGCCAGCAGCTTGGAAGGACCGGGGTGGGAGACCCAGTACTTC
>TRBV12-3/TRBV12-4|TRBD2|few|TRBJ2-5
CASSLARLAGVETQYF
TGTGCCAGCAGTTTAGCGAGGCTAGCGGGGGTAGAGACCCAGTACTTC
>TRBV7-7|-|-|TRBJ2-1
CASSFQPGSSYNEQFF
TGTGCTAGCAGCTTCCAACCGGGATCATCCTACAATGAGCAGTTCTTC
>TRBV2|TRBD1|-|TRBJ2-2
CASSKVGQAPGELFF
TGTGCCAGCAGCAAAGTGGGACAGGCCCCCGGGGAGCTGTTTTTT
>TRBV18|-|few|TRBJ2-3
CASSPPQPSTDTQYF
TGTGCCAGCTCACCACCCCAGCCTAGCACAGATACGCAGTATTTT
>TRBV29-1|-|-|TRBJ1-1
CSVLDRVGTEAFF
TGCAGCGTTTTGGACCGAGTAGGCACTGAAGCTTTCTTT
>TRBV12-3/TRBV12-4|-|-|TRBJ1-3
CASTTRGSGNTIYF
TGTGCCAGCACCACCAGGGGCTCTGGAAACACCATATATTTT
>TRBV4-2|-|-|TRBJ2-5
CASSQDLASQETQYF
TGTGCCAGCAGCCAAGATCTAGCCTCACAAGAGACCCAGTACTTC
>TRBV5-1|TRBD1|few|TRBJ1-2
CASSWGDRQSNYGYTF
TGCGCCAGCAGCTGGGGGGACAGACAGTCTAACTATGGCTACACCTTC
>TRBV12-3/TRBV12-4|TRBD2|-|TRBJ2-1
CASSLAPSGRAAFF
TGTGCCAGCAGTTTAGCGCCAAGCGGGAGAGCCGCGTTCTTC
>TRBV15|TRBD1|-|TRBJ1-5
CATSRGPGGQPQHF
TGTGCCACCAGCAGAGGCCCAGGGGGGCAGCCCCAGCATTTT
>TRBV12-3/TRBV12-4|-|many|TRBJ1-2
CASSPGPRLLGEGYTF
TGTGCCAGCAGTCCCGGGCCCCGTCTTCTTGGGGAAGGCTACACCTTC
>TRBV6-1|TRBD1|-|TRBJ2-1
CASSESGTGGNEQFF
TGTGCCAGCAGTGAGTCAGGGACAGGGGGTAATGAGCAGTTCTTC
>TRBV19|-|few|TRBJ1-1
CASSMKGDTEAFF
TGTGCCAGTAGTATGAAGGGGGACACTGAAGCTTTCTTT
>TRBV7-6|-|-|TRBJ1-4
CASSLGQAANEKLFF
TGTGCCAGCAGCTTAGGACAGGCGGCTAATGAAAAACTGTTTTTT
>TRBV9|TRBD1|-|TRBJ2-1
CASSLMGDRGNEQFF
TGTGCCAGCAGCCTGATGGGGGACAGAGGCAATGAGCAGTTCTTC
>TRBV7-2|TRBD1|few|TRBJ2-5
CASSLAGQLETQYF
TGTGCCAGCAGCTTAGCGGGACAGCTAGAGACCCAGTACTTC
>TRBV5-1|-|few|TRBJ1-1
CASSEGVNTEAFF
TGCGCCAGCTCTGAGGGCGTGAACACTGAAGCTTTCTTT
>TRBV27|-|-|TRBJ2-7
CASSLGGLDPYEQYF
TGTGCCAGCAGTTTAGGGGGACTCGACCCTTACGAGCAGTACTTC
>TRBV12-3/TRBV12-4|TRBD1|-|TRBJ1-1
CASTPGQGEAFF
TGTGCCAGCACCCCGGGACAGGGCGAAGCTTTCTTT
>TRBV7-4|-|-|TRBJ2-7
CASSLRPSSYRWYEQYF
TGTGCCAGCAGCTTAAGGCCCTCCTCGTATCGCTGGTACGAGCAGTACTTC
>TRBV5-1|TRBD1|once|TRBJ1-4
CASSSDRAEKLFF
TGCGCCAGCAGCTCGGACAGGGCGGAAAAACTGTTTTTT
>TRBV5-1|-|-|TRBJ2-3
CASSFLGSGDTQYF
TGCGCCAGCAGCTTTCTCGGTTCTGGAGATACGCAGTATTTT
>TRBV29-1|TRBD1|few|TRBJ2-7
CSVLGTDPYEQYF
TGCAGCGTTTTAGGGACAGATCCCTACGAGCAGTACTTC
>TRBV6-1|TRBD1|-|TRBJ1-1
CASMDREAFF
TGTGCCAGCATGGACAGGGAAGCTTTCTTT
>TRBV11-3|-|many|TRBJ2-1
CASSPRENEQFF
TGTGCCAGCAGCCCTCGTGAAAATGAGCAGTTCTTC